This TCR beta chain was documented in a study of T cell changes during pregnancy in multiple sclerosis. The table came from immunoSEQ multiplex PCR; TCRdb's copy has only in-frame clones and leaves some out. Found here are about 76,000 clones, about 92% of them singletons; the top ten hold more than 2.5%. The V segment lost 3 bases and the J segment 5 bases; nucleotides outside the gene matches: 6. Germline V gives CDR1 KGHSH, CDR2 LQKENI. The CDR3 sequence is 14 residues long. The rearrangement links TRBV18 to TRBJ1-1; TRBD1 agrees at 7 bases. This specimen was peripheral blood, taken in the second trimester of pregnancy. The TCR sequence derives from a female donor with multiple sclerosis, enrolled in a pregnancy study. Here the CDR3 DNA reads TGTGCCAGCTCACCCGGGACAGCCAGGACTGAAGCTTTCTTT. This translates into CASSPGTARTEAFF.